This T cell receptor beta chain stems from a study of T-cell memory formation after mild COVID-19. General observations from the study: Clones shrinking from day 15 to 85 showed even CD4/CD8 mixes; later expanders tilted CD4+. Whether second-wave clones peaking at day 37 were SARS-CoV-2 specific went unconfirmed. Pre-infection memory held some responding clones, suggesting pre-existing cross-reactive T cells responded.

This clonotype was detected a few times. Its specificity is not known. CDR1 and CDR2 (germline): MNHEY, SVGEGT. CDR3 length equals 14 residues. After removal of 10 bases from V and 6 bases from J, the junction contained 13 bases not matched to a gene. TCRdb reprocessed the 5' RACE reads with MiXCR, giving one entry per CDR3 protein. The data hold a few hundred thousand distinct CDR3 sequences, with roughly 17% observed a single time. This receptor was obtained from a man aged 18 to 35 who had mild COVID-19 (a few samples of this study predate the infection). Cell type and time point are not known. The sequenced sample was PBMCs or a T cell subset sorted from them (not recorded which). This chain connects TRBV6-2 or TRBV6-3 to TRBJ2-7; 9 nucleotides line up with TRBD1. CDR3 region: CATEGQGSGGEQYV. In DNA, the CDR3 is TGTGCCACCGAAGGACAGGGGTCGGGGGGCGAGCAGTACGTC.